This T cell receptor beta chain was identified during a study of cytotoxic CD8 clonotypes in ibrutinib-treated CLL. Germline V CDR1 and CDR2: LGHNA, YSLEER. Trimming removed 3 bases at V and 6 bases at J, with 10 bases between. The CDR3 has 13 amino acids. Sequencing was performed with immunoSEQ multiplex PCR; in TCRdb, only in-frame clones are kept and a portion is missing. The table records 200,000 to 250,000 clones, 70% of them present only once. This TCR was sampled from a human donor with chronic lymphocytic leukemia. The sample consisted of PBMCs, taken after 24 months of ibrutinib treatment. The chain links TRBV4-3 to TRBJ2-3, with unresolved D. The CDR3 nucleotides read TGCGCCAGCAGCCAGGATCTTGCGGATACGCAGTATTTT. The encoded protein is CASSQDLADTQYF.